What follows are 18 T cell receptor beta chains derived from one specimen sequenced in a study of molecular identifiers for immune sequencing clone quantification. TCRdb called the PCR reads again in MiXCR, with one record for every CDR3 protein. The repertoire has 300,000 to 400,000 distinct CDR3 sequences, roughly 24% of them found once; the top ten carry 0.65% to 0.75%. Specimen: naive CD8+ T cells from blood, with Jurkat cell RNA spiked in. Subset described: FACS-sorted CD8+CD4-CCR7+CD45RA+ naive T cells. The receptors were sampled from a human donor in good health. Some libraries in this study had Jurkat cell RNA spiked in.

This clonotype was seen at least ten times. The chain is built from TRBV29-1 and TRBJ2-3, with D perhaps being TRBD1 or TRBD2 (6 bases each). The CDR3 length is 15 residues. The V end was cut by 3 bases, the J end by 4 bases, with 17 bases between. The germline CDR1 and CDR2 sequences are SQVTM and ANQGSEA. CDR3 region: CSVDWGVRGSDTQYF. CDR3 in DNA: TGCAGCGTTGACTGGGGGGTCAGGGGTTCAGATACGCAGTATTTT.

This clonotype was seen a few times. CDR3 sequence: CASSFSPRQGSYEQYF. The CDR3 DNA follows: TGTGCCAGCAGTTTTTCCCCACGACAGGGGTCCTACGAGCAGTACTTC. The chain couples TRBV28 to TRBJ2-7, with 8 bases identical to TRBD1. Germline V gene lookup returns CDR1 MDHEN and CDR2 SYDVKM. The CDR3 has 16 amino acids. Trimming cost V 3 bases and J 1 base; bases outside gene matches: 8.

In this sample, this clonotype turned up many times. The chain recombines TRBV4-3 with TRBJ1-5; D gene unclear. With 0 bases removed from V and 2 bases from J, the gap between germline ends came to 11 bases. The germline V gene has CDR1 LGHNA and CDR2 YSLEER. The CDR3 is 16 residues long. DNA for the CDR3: TGCGCCAGCAGCCAAGATCGGGGTACCGGCAATCAGCCCCAGCATTTT. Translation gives CASSQDRGTGNQPQHF.

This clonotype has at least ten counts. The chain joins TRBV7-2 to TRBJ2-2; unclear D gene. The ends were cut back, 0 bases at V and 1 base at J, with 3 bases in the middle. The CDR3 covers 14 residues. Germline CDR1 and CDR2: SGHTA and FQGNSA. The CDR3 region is CASSLAGNTGELFF. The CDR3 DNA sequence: TGTGCCAGCAGCTTAGCGGGGAACACCGGGGAGCTGTTTTTT.

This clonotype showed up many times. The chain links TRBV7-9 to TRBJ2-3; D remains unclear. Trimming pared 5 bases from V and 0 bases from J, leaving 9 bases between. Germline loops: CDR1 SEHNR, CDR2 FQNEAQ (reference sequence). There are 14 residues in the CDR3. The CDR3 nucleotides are TGTGCCAGCAGCCCTCCAGCTAGCACAGATACGCAGTATTTT. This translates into CASSPPASTDTQYF.

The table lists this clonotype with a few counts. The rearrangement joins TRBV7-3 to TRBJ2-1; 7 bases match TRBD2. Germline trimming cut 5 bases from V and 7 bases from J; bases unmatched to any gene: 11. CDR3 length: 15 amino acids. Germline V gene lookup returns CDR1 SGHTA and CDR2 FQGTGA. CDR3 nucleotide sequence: TGTGCCAGCAGCGGGGGTGGCGGGAGTAGAAATGAGCAGTTCTTC. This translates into CASSGGGGSRNEQFF.

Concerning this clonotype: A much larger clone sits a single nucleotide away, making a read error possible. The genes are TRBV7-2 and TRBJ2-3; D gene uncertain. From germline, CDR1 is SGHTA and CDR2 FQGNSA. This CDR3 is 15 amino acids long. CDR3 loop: CASSSDPDPTDSQYF. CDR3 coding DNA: TGTGCCAGCAGCTCGGACCCCGACCCCACAGATTCGCAGTATTTT.

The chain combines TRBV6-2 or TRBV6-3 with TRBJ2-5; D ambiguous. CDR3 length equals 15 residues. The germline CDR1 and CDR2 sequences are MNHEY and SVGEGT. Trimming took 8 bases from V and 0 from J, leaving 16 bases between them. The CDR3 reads CASGPDILYQETQYF. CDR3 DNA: TGTGCCAGCGGACCAGACATCCTGTACCAAGAGACCCAGTACTTC.

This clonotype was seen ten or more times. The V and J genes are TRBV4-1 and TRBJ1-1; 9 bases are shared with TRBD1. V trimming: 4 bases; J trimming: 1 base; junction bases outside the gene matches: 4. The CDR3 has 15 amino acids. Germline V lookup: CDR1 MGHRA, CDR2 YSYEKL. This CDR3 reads CASSPGTGTNTEAFF. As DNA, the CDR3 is TGCGCCAGCAGCCCAGGGACAGGGACGAACACTGAAGCTTTCTTT.

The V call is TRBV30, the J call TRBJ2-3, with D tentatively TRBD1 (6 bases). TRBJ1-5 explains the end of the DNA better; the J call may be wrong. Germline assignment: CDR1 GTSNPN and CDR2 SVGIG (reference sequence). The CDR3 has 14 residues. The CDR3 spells CAWDWERDTDTQHF. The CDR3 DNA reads TGTGCCTGGGATTGGGAGCGGGACACAGATACGCAGCATTTT.

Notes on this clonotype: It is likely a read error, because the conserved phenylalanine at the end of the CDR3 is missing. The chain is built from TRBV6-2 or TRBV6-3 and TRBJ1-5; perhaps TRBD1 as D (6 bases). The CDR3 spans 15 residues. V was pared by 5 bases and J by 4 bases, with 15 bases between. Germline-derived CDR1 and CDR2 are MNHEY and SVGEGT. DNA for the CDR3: TGTGCCAGCAGTACCCCATGGGGGCTTAATCAGCCCCAGCATCTT. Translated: CASSTPWGLNQPQHL.

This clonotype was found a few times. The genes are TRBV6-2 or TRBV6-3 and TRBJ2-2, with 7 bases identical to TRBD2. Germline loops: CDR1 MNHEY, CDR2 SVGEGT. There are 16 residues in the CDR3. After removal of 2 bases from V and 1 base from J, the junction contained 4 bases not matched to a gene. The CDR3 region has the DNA TGTGCCAGCAGTTACCCTAGCGGCCGGAACACCGGGGAGCTGTTTTTT. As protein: CASSYPSGRNTGELFF.

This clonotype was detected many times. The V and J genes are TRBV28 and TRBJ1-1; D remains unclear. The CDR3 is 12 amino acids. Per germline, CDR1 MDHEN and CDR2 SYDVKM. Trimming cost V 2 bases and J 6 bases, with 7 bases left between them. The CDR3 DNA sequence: TGTGCCAGCAGTTTAGATTCGCCTGAAGCTTTCTTT. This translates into CASSLDSPEAFF.

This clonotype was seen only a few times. This CDR3 is CASGSPGSNQPQHF. The CDR3, as DNA: TGTGCCAGCGGGAGTCCAGGGAGCAATCAGCCCCAGCATTTT. The chain is built from TRBV12-3 or TRBV12-4 and TRBJ1-5, with TRBD1 as a possible D gene (5 bases). The CDR3 loop spans 14 amino acids. Trimming stripped 8 bases from V and 1 base from J, with 12 bases between.

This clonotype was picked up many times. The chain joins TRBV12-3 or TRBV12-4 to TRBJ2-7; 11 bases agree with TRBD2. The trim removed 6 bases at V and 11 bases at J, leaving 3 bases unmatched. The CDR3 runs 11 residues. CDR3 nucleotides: TGTGCCAGCAGGGGACTAGCGGCTGAGTACTTC. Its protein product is CASRGLAAEYF.

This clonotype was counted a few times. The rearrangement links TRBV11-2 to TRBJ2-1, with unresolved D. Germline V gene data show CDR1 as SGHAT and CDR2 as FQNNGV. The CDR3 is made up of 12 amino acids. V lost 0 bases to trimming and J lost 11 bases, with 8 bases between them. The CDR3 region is CASSLDMIKQFF. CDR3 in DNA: TGTGCCAGCAGCTTAGATATGATAAAGCAGTTCTTC. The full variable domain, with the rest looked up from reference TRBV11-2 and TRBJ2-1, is EAGVAQSPRYKIIEKRQSVAFWCNPISGHATLYWYQQILGQGPKLLIQFQNNGVVDDSQLPKDRFSAERLKGVDSTLKIQPAKLEDSAVYLCASSLDMIKQFFGPGTRLTVL.

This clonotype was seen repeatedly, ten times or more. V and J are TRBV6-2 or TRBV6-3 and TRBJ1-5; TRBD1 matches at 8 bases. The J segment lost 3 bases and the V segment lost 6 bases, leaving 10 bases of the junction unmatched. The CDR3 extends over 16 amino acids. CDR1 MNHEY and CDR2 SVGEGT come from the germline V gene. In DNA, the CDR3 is TGTGCCAGCAGCCTCGGACAGGGCAACTTCAATCAGCCCCAGCATTTT. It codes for CASSLGQGNFNQPQHF.

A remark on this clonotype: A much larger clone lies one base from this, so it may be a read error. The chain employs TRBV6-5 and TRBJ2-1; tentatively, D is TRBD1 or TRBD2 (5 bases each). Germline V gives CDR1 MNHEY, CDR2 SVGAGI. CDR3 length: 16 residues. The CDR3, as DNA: TGTGCCAGCAGCCACGGGGACCCGAGCTCCTACAATGAGCAGCTCTTC. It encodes CASSHGDPSSYNEQLF.